The T cell receptor beta chain under discussion was sequenced for a study of T cell repertoires in cytomegalovirus infection. The CDR3 length is 16 residues. V was pared by 10 bases and J by 0 bases, with 8 bases of the junction left unmatched. In germline, CDR1 is LNHDA, CDR2 SQIVND (reference sequence). TCRdb analysed the reads with MiXCR anew, one entry per CDR3 protein. Of 630,000 or so distinct CDR3 sequences listed, 20% to 25% are singletons. The TCR sequence derives from a human donor in good health (CMV status not recorded). Some clones in this sample may be carry-over from other donors' samples. This chain links TRBV19 with TRBJ2-6; TRBD1 matches 8 bases. What was sequenced was CD8+ T cells from PBMCs. The CDR3 DNA reads as TGTGCCACTACCGGGACAGGCTTCTCTGGGGCCAACGTCCTGACTTTC. Translating it yields CATTGTGFSGANVLTF.